The 8 T cell receptor beta chains below all came from one sample that was sequenced in a study of control samples from healthy donors and cancer patients. Measured with immunoSEQ multiplex PCR; TCRdb has only the in-frame clones, and not every one. The sample lists 110,000 or so clones, 90% occurring once. What was sequenced was blood. The origin of the receptors is a human donor in good health. The donor label of this sample is uncertain.

A single count supports this clone. The V call is TRBV18, the J call TRBJ2-1; D is unclear. This CDR3 spans 13 amino acids. The V end was cut by 6 bases, the J end by 8 bases, with 14 bases between. CDR1 is KGHSH, CDR2 LQKENI, per germline. The CDR3 nucleotides read TGTGCCAGCTCCCAGGTCGCAGGCGATGAGCAGTTCTTC. Its protein product is CASSQVAGDEQFF.

This clone has a single count. The chain links TRBV14 to TRBJ1-4; 11 nucleotides agree with TRBD1. The CDR3 length is 16 residues. CDR1 SGHDN and CDR2 FVKESK come from the germline V gene. J lost 6 bases, V lost 5 bases, and 8 bases had no gene match. The DNA for the CDR3 is TGTGCCAGCAGCTCGCGCTTGGGACAGGGGGATGAAAAACTGTTTTTT. Its protein product is CASSSRLGQGDEKLFF.

The chain uses TRBV12-5 and TRBJ1-6, with D possibly TRBD1 on 6 matching bases. The CDR3 covers 17 residues. Per the germline V gene, CDR1 is LGHNT and CDR2 is FRNRAP. V was clipped by 4 bases and J by 9 bases, with 22 bases between them. The CDR3 nucleotides read TGTGCTAGTGGTTGGATTGGTTCAGGGGATATAGCTTCACCCCTCCACTTT. Encoded protein: CASGWIGSGDIASPLHF.

V gene TRBV5-8 combines with J gene TRBJ2-6, with no clear D. V shed 2 bases and J shed 3 bases, with 9 bases lying between them. This CDR3 has 15 amino acids. Germline assignment: CDR1 SGHTS and CDR2 YDEGEE. The CDR3 spells CASSFFLGGANVLTF. DNA for the CDR3: TGTGCCAGCAGCTTTTTCTTAGGTGGGGCCAACGTCCTGACTTTC.

On this clone: This sample includes further DNA sequences coding for the same CDR3. V gene TRBV2 combines with J gene TRBJ1-2; D unclear. The CDR3 has 11 residues. CDR1 and CDR2 from the germline V gene are SNHLY and FYNNEI. Trimming removed 7 bases at V and 2 bases at J, with 5 bases between. CDR3 in amino acids: CASTGNYGYTF. Here the CDR3 DNA reads TGTGCCAGCACCGGGAACTATGGCTACACCTTC.

The genes are TRBV30 and TRBJ2-4; TRBD1 might be the D (5 bases). The CDR3 runs to 15 residues. The germline CDR1 and CDR2 sequences are GTSNPN and SVGIG (reference sequence). V was shortened by 2 bases and J by 1 base, with 12 bases between the two germline ends. The CDR3 sequence is CAWSPPGFAKNIQYF. The CDR3 bases are TGTGCCTGGAGTCCCCCAGGGTTTGCCAAAAACATTCAGTACTTC.

Of note for this clone: The same CDR3 arises from other DNA sequences in this sample as well. The CDR3: CASDTGLGSPLHF. CDR3 bases: TGTGCCAGCGACACGGGCCTGGGTTCACCCCTCCACTTT. V gene TRBV19 combines with J gene TRBJ1-6; D uncertain. The ends were cut back, 9 bases at V and 9 bases at J, with 15 bases in the middle. Per germline, CDR1 LNHDA and CDR2 SQIVND (reference sequence). This CDR3 comprises 13 residues.

CDR3 sequence (DNA): TGTGCCAGCAGCACAGCTAGCGGGGACCGCCTAGCCAAAAACATTCAGTACTTC. Translated: CASSTASGDRLAKNIQYF. The J gene is TRBJ2-4, the V gene TRBV21-1; the D call in the table, TRBD2, was not verified against the DNA. TRBV21-1 is designated a pseudogene. The CDR3 has 18 residues.